The 22 T cell receptor beta chains below all came from one sample that was sequenced in a study of shared clonotypes between healthy human individuals (dated by TCRdb to 2019 to 2021). For the CD8 naive samples, CD45RO-negative cells were positively selected for CCR7, yielding a CD45RA+CCR7+ population from which TemRA cells were excluded. Library construction relied on the immunoSEQ multiplex PCR assay. This is the immuneACCESS table as TCRdb keeps it, with only in-frame sequences that have V and J called. A part of the clones is gone; compared with another copy, unresolved V genes explain less than half, and the rest is unexplained. The sample contains 2 million to 2.5 million clones, around 93% of them found a single time. The ten top clones hold 1.7% of the sample. Sequenced sample: naive CD8+ T cells from PBMCs. Sample cell subset or site, as interpreted from the label and publication: CD45RA+CCR7+. These receptor sequences come from a man between 18 and 35 years old in good health. Some clones in this sample may be carry-over from other donors' samples.

The rearrangement links TRBV5-4 to TRBJ1-3; D remains unclear. CDR3 length equals 17 residues. The V end lost 2 bases, the J end lost 0 bases, and 15 bases lay between the germline ends. The germline CDR1 and CDR2 sequences are SGHNT and YYREEE (reference sequence). The CDR3 here is CASSLGPGAYSGNTIYF. CDR3 DNA: TGTGCCAGCAGCTTAGGACCGGGTGCCTACTCTGGAAACACCATATATTTT.

The genes are TRBV27 and TRBJ2-1, with TRBD2 as a possible D gene (5 bases). The CDR3 length is 13 residues. V lost 5 bases and J lost 7, with 12 bases in between. Per germline, CDR1 MNHEY and CDR2 SMNVEV (reference sequence). In nucleotides, the CDR3 is TGTGCCAGCAGTCCAGACTACGCTAATGAGCAGTTCTTC. This gives the protein CASSPDYANEQFF.

This chain uses TRBV7-9 with TRBJ2-1; 13 positions match TRBD2. Germline trimming cut 5 bases from V and 6 bases from J; bases unmatched to any gene: 4. This CDR3 spans 15 amino acids. Germline CDR1 is SEHNR and CDR2 is FQNEAQ (reference sequence). The CDR3 region has the DNA TGTGCCAGCAGCCTACTAGCGGGAGGGCCCAATGAGCAGTTCTTC. Protein sequence: CASSLLAGGPNEQFF.

The rearrangement links TRBV11-3 to TRBJ2-1; D unclear. Deletions cut 0 bases from V and 8 bases from J, with 17 bases between. Germline-derived CDR1 and CDR2 are SGHNT and YENEEA. This CDR3 comprises 16 residues. As DNA, the CDR3 is TGTGCCAGCAGCTTAGATCCACGGGCTAGTATAGATGAGCAGTTCTTC. Encoded protein: CASSLDPRASIDEQFF.

This rearrangement joins TRBV29-1 to TRBJ2-3; D is unclear. Germline CDR1 is SQVTM and CDR2 is ANQGSEA. Trimming pared 7 bases from V and 0 bases from J, leaving 8 bases between. This CDR3 has 12 residues. The CDR3 DNA reads TGCAGCGCCTCGGACAGCACAGATACGCAGTATTTT. It encodes CSASDSTDTQYF.

This clone appeared a few times. The J gene is TRBJ1-5, the V gene TRBV19, with TRBD1 as a possible D gene (5 bases). The V and J ends lost 1 base and 3 bases respectively, with 7 bases between them. The V gene's germline CDR1 is LNHDA and CDR2 SQIVND (reference sequence). This CDR3 is 14 amino acids long. CDR3 DNA: TGTGCCAGTAGTATAGGACAGTACAATCAGCCCCAGCATTTT. Translating it yields CASSIGQYNQPQHF.

The chain combines TRBV2 with TRBJ2-5, with no clear D. The CDR3 consists of 13 residues. V dropped 6 bases and J dropped 7 bases, with 15 bases sitting between them. Germline V gene lookup returns CDR1 SNHLY and CDR2 FYNNEI. The CDR3 region has the DNA TGTGCCAGCAGCCCCAGTGGGGTACGGACCCAGTACTTC. Translation gives CASSPSGVRTQYF. The whole variable domain, remainder taken from reference TRBV2 and TRBJ2-5, is EPEVTQTPSHQVTQMGQEVILRCVPISNHLYFYWYRQILGQKVEFLVSFYNNEISEKSEIFDDQFSVERPDGSNFTLKIRSTKLEDSAMYFCASSPSGVRTQYFGPGTRLLVL.

The rearrangement joins TRBV7-9 to TRBJ2-2; 13 bases fit TRBD2. CDR3 length equals 18 residues. After removal of 4 bases from V and 4 bases from J, the junction contained 9 bases not matched to a gene. Germline V gene sequence: CDR1 SEHNR, CDR2 FQNEAQ (reference sequence). CDR3 region: CASSSQGLAGYSTGELFF. The CDR3 DNA reads TGTGCCAGCAGCTCCCAGGGACTAGCGGGATATAGCACCGGGGAGCTGTTTTTT.

The chain links TRBV9 to TRBJ2-5; 11 bases match TRBD2. Germline loops: CDR1 SGDLS, CDR2 YYNGEE. This CDR3 comprises 17 residues. J lost 5 bases, V lost 4 bases, and 13 bases had no gene match. The CDR3 coding sequence is TGTGCCAGCAGCAGGGCAGGTAGCGGGAGGGCCGGGGAGACCCAGTACTTC. Translated: CASSRAGSGRAGETQYF.

This chain uses TRBV6-1 with TRBJ1-4, with TRBD1 as a possible D gene (5 bases). Trimming pared 3 bases from V and 4 bases from J, leaving 18 bases between. This CDR3 region has 17 residues. In germline, CDR1 is MNHNS, CDR2 SASEGT. The CDR3 DNA reads TGTGCCAGCAGTGACCCTCCGGACATTCAGGGTAATGAAAAACTGTTTTTT. It encodes CASSDPPDIQGNEKLFF.

The rearrangement joins TRBV7-6 to TRBJ2-5, with 8 positions matching TRBD2. The CDR3 has 15 residues. V trimming: 4 bases; J trimming: 5 bases; junction bases outside the gene matches: 9. Germline values: CDR1 SGHVS, CDR2 FNYEAQ. The CDR3 sequence is CASSSRGAIRETQYF. The CDR3 nucleotides are TGTGCCAGCAGCTCGCGGGGGGCGATTAGGGAGACCCAGTACTTC.

The V gene is TRBV10-2, the J gene TRBJ1-2; D unclear. This CDR3 spans 13 amino acids. The V end lost 2 bases, the J end lost 8 bases, and 12 bases lay between the germline ends. CDR1 WSHSY and CDR2 SAAADI come from the germline V gene. This chain's CDR3 is CASSEGSAYGYTF. CDR3 DNA: TGCGCCAGCAGTGAGGGATCCGCCTACGGCTACACCTTC.

The V call is TRBV10-3, the J call TRBJ1-2, with D unresolved. Germline V gives CDR1 ENHRY, CDR2 SYGVKD. V dropped 0 bases and J dropped 6 bases, with 5 bases sitting between them. The CDR3 is made up of 12 amino acids. This chain's CDR3 is CAISESRDGYTF. CDR3 sequence (DNA): TGTGCCATCAGTGAGTCCCGCGATGGCTACACCTTC.

V is TRBV5-4 and J is TRBJ1-1, with a possible D match to TRBD1 (5 bases). V lost 2 bases and J 3 bases, leaving 8 bases between the germline ends. The germline gives CDR1 SGHNT, CDR2 YYREEE (reference sequence). CDR3 length equals 13 residues. CDR3: CASSFMGDTEAFF. As DNA, the CDR3 is TGTGCCAGCAGCTTCATGGGGGACACTGAAGCTTTCTTT.

The sample holds one count of this clone. J is TRBJ2-3 and V is TRBV7-9; D ambiguous. The V end was cut by 1 base, the J end by 0 bases, with 11 bases between. The CDR3 contains 16 residues. Germline CDR1 is SEHNR and CDR2 is FQNEAQ (reference sequence). CDR3 nucleotide sequence: TGTGCCAGCAGCTTAGAAGGACCTCCTAGCACAGATACGCAGTATTTT. Translation gives CASSLEGPPSTDTQYF.

The chain carries TRBV5-4 and TRBJ2-1; D not resolved. The CDR3 length is 11 residues. CDR1 is SGHNT and CDR2 is YYREEE in the germline V gene (reference sequence). With 0 bases removed from V and 15 bases from J, the gap between germline ends came to 10 bases. As DNA, the CDR3 is TGTGCCAGCAGCTTGGAGACCGCCCGGTTCTTC. Its translation: CASSLETARFF.

The gene calls are TRBV19 and TRBJ2-1; D may be TRBD2 (6 bases). Germline V gene lookup returns CDR1 LNHDA and CDR2 SQIVND (reference sequence). The CDR3 has 13 amino acids. Trimming pared 7 bases from V and 2 bases from J, leaving 9 bases between. This chain's CDR3 is CASTPGAYNEQFF. In nucleotides, the CDR3 is TGTGCCAGTACCCCGGGGGCCTACAATGAGCAGTTCTTC.

The CDR3 coding sequence is TGTGCCAGCAGTTTTCGCACCATCAACACAGATACGCAGTATTTT. This codes for CASSFRTINTDTQYF. The rearrangement uses TRBV28 and TRBJ2-3; D not certain. Germline CDR1 is MDHEN and CDR2 is SYDVKM. V gave up 3 bases and J gave up 2 bases, with 12 bases separating them. The CDR3 sequence is 15 residues long. The whole variable domain, remainder taken from reference TRBV28 and TRBJ2-3, is DVKVTQSSRYLVKRTGEKVFLECVQDMDHENMFWYRQDPGLGLRLIYFSYDVKMKEKGDIPEGYSVSREKKERFSLILESASTNQTSMYLCASSFRTINTDTQYFGPGTRLTVL.

The chain uses TRBV6-6 and TRBJ1-5, with TRBD1 identical over 7 bases. The CDR3 runs 15 residues. CDR1 and CDR2 (germline): MNHNY, SVGAGI (reference sequence). J gave up 2 bases and V 6 bases, and 7 bases lay outside the gene matches. The CDR3 loop is CASRLDRAGNQPQHF. In DNA form, the CDR3 reads TGTGCCAGCAGATTAGACAGGGCTGGCAATCAGCCCCAGCATTTT.

V usage is TRBV11-2 and J usage is TRBJ2-7; D remains unclear. CDR1 is SGHAT, CDR2 FQNNGV, per germline. The CDR3 contains 13 residues. Trimming stripped 2 bases from V and 6 bases from J, with 11 bases between. This CDR3 is CASSLFPSPEQYF. The CDR3 coding sequence is TGTGCCAGCAGCTTATTCCCCAGCCCCGAGCAGTACTTC.

The genes are TRBV5-4 and TRBJ2-2; D remains unclear. Per the germline V gene, CDR1 is SGHNT and CDR2 is YYREEE (reference sequence). This CDR3 comprises 12 residues. The V gene lost 0 bases and the J gene lost 8 bases, with 5 bases spanning the gap. CDR3 DNA sequence: TGTGCCAGCAGCTTGGAGACAGGGGAGCTGTTTTTT. Translating gives CASSLETGELFF. The complete variable domain, with remaining parts taken from reference TRBV5-4 and TRBJ2-2, reads ETGVTQSPTHLIKTRGQQVTLRCSSQSGHNTVSWYQQALGQGPQFIFQYYREEENGRGNFPPRFSGLQFPNYSSELNVNALELDDSALYLCASSLETGELFFGEGSRLTVL.

V is TRBV18 and J is TRBJ2-7; no firm D call. The germline V gene encodes CDR1 KGHSH and CDR2 LQKENI. This CDR3 comprises 15 residues. Trimming cost V 0 bases and J 2 bases, with 11 bases left between them. The CDR3 DNA reads TGTGCCAGCTCACCACCCTCGGCAGACACCTACGAGCAGTACTTC. Translating it yields CASSPPSADTYEQYF. Based on the CDR3 plus reference TRBV18 and TRBJ2-7, the full variable domain is NAGVMQNPRHLVRRRGQEARLRCSPMKGHSHVYWYRQLPEEGLKFMVYLQKENIIDESGMPKERFSAEFPKEGPSILRIQQVVRGDSAAYFCASSPPSADTYEQYFGPGTRLTVT.